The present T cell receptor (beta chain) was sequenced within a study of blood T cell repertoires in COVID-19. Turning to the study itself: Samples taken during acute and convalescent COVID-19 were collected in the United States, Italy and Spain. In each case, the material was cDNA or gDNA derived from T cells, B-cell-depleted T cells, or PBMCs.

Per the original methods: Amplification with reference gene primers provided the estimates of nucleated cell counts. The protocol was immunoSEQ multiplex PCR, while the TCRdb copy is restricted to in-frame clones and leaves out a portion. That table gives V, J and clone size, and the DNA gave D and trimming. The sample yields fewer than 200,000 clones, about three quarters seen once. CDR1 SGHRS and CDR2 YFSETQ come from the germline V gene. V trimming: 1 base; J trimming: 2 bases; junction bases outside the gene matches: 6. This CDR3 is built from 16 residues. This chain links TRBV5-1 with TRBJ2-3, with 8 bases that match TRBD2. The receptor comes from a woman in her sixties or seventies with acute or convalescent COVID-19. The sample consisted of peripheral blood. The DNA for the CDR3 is TGCGCCAGCAGCTTGAGGCTAGCGGGCGACACAGATACGCAGTATTTT. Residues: CASSLRLAGDTDTQYF.